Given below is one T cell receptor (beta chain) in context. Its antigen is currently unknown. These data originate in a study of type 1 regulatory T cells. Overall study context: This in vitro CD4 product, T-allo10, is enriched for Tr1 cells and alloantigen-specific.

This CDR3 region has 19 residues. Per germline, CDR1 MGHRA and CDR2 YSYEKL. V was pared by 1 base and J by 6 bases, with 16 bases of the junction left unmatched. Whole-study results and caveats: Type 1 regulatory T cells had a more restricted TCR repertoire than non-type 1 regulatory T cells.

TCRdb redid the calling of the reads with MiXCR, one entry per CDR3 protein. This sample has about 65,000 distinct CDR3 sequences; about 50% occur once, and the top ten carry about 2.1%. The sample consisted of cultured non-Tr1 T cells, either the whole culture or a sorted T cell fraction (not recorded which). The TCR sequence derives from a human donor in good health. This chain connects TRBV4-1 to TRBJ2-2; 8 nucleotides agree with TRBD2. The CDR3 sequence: CASSQGVAGTPTRAGELFF. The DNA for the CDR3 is TGCGCCAGCAGCCAAGGGGTAGCGGGGACTCCGACGCGCGCCGGGGAGCTGTTTTTT.